Listed here are 18 T cell receptor beta chains from one sample, sequenced in a study of Ad26.COV2.S vaccination and SARS-CoV-2 variants. Sequencing was performed with immunoSEQ multiplex PCR; in TCRdb, only in-frame clones are kept and a portion is missing. Among hundreds of thousands of clones listed, roughly 90% were seen once. Sample treatment: some 20 received Ad26.COV2.S at low or high dose, single or two shots; roughly five received placebo; per-sample allocation not given. Sampling happened 63 days after the first vaccine or placebo injection. Here the sequenced sample was peripheral blood, taken in a trial of Ad26.COV2.S vaccine versus placebo. The receptors shown here come from a person aged 18-60 years who received the Ad26.COV2.S COVID-19 vaccine or a placebo.

This sequence joins TRBV11-2 and TRBJ2-5, with 7 bases fitting TRBD1. The CDR3 has 14 amino acids. The V gene's germline CDR1 is SGHAT and CDR2 FQNNGV. Losses at the gene ends were 3 bases for V and 5 bases for J; bases not matched to a gene: 6. The CDR3 sequence: CASSFTGARETQYF. The CDR3 region has the DNA TGTGCCAGCAGCTTTACAGGGGCTCGGGAGACCCAGTACTTC.

The V gene is TRBV9, the J gene TRBJ2-1; D tentatively reads TRBD1 or TRBD2 (5 bases each). This CDR3 spans 15 amino acids. Trimming shortened V by 4 bases and J by 6 bases, and 17 bases separated the two germline ends. CDR1 and CDR2 from the germline V gene are SGDLS and YYNGEE. CDR3 region: CASSFSGGTTNEQFF. The CDR3 DNA follows: TGTGCCAGCAGCTTTAGTGGGGGAACAACCAATGAGCAGTTCTTC.

The V gene is TRBV6-6, the J gene TRBJ1-6; D gene uncertain. V was trimmed by 6 bases and J by 5 bases, leaving 11 bases between them. Looked up from germline, CDR1 is MNHNY and CDR2 is SVGAGI (reference sequence). The CDR3 spans 14 residues. CDR3 loop: CASRRTANNSPLHF. For the CDR3, the DNA is TGTGCCAGCAGGAGGACCGCCAATAATTCACCCCTCCACTTT.

The rearrangement links TRBV7-2 to TRBJ2-7; no reliable D call. In germline, CDR1 is SGHTA, CDR2 FQGNSA. The CDR3 totals 12 residues. V shed 0 bases and J shed 6 bases, with 6 bases lying between them. The CDR3 loop is CASSLATREQYF. CDR3 DNA: TGTGCCAGCAGCTTAGCCACCCGCGAGCAGTACTTC. The full variable domain, in which reference TRBV7-2 and TRBJ2-7 provide the parts outside the CDR3, is GAGVSQSPSNKVTEKGKDVELRCDPISGHTALYWYRQSLGQGLEFLIYFQGNSAPDKSGLPSDRFSAERTGGSVSTLTIQRTQQEDSAVYLCASSLATREQYFGPGTRLTVT.

The J gene is TRBJ2-7, the V gene TRBV2; D is unclear. The germline CDR1 and CDR2 sequences are SNHLY and FYNNEI. The CDR3 has 12 residues. With 6 bases removed from V and 2 bases from J, the gap between germline ends came to 8 bases. The CDR3 loop is CASRGSTYEQYF. CDR3 coding DNA: TGTGCCAGCAGAGGGTCTACCTACGAGCAGTACTTC.

The V and J genes are TRBV27 and TRBJ2-7; possibly TRBD2 for D (5 bases). V was trimmed by 0 bases and J by 1 base, leaving 13 bases between them. Germline V gene data show CDR1 as MNHEY and CDR2 as SMNVEV (reference sequence). The CDR3 extends over 16 amino acids. The CDR3, as DNA: TGTGCCAGCAGTTTATCCCCCTCGACGGGATCCTACGAGCAGTACTTC. It is translated as CASSLSPSTGSYEQYF.

V is TRBV27 and J is TRBJ2-3, with D perhaps matching TRBD1 (7 bases). CDR3 length: 15 residues. V lost 6 bases, J lost 0 bases, and 13 bases lay in between. CDR1 and CDR2 (germline): MNHEY, SMNVEV (reference sequence). In DNA form, the CDR3 reads TGTGCCAGCAGGGCGGGACAGACTAGCACAGATACGCAGTATTTT. Its translation is CASRAGQTSTDTQYF.

This CDR3 reads CASSGPGFNQPQHF. DNA of the CDR3: TGTGCCAGCAGTGGCCCAGGGTTCAATCAGCCCCAGCATTTT. The chain links TRBV2 to TRBJ1-5; D may be TRBD1 (5 bases). V lost 4 bases to trimming and J lost 3 bases, with 10 bases between them. The CDR3 spans 14 residues. In germline, CDR1 is SNHLY, CDR2 FYNNEI.

The chain links TRBV5-8 to TRBJ2-7; maybe TRBD2 (6 bases). V gave up 1 base and J gave up 4 bases, with 12 bases separating them. The germline CDR1 and CDR2 sequences are SGHTS and YDEGEE. The CDR3 has 14 residues. CDR3 in amino acids: CASSLHGTGYEQYF. As DNA, the CDR3 is TGTGCCAGCAGCTTGCACGGGACTGGTTACGAGCAGTACTTC.

This chain joins TRBV15 and TRBJ2-1; D remains ambiguous. Germline V CDR1 and CDR2: LNHNV, YYDKDF (reference sequence). This CDR3 is built from 15 residues. Trimming left V 0 bases short and J 0 bases short, with 6 bases between. CDR3 DNA sequence: TGTGCCACCAGCAGAGACCCGGGCTCCTACAATGAGCAGTTCTTC. This sequence encodes CATSRDPGSYNEQFF.

The CDR3 loop reads CATTRHLLEQYF. CDR3 sequence (DNA): TGCGCCACCACAAGACACCTCTTGGAGCAGTACTTC. The V call is TRBV10-2, the J call TRBJ2-7; D unresolved. V shed 10 bases and J shed 7 bases, with 17 bases lying between them. Germline V gene data show CDR1 as WSHSY and CDR2 as SAAADI. CDR3 length: 12 residues.

J is TRBJ2-1 and V is TRBV10-1, with 8 bases fitting TRBD2. The CDR3 extends over 13 amino acids. Germline values: CDR1 WNHNN, CDR2 SYGVQD (reference sequence). J lost 9 bases, V lost 6 bases, and 7 bases had no gene match. The CDR3 DNA is TGCGCCAGCAGCGGACTAGCTATGGGTGAGCAGTTCTTC. Translated: CASSGLAMGEQFF.

The CDR3 is CSVLFMDSAGELFF. Here the CDR3 DNA reads TGCAGCGTCCTGTTTATGGATTCGGCGGGGGAGCTGTTTTTT. The chain combines TRBV29-1 with TRBJ2-2; D gene uncertain. Germline-derived CDR1 and CDR2 are SQVTM and ANQGSEA. The CDR3 runs to 14 residues. The V gene lost 6 bases and the J gene lost 8 bases, with 19 bases spanning the gap.

In its sample, this clone was seen a few times. The genes are TRBV7-3 and TRBJ1-2; no reliable D call. The germline V gene encodes CDR1 SGHTA and CDR2 FQGTGA. The CDR3 totals 13 residues. The V end lost 2 bases, the J end lost 7 bases, and 11 bases lay between the germline ends. This CDR3 is CASSLEAFSGYTF. Here the CDR3 DNA reads TGTGCCAGCAGCTTAGAGGCGTTCTCTGGCTACACCTTC.

The chain couples TRBV5-1 to TRBJ2-7; D might be TRBD1 (5 bases). Germline V gives CDR1 SGHRS, CDR2 YFSETQ. V lost 0 bases, J lost 3 bases, and 7 bases lay in between. The length of the CDR3 is 13 residues. The CDR3 loop reads CASSLAGFYEQYF. The CDR3 DNA reads TGCGCCAGCAGCTTGGCAGGGTTCTACGAGCAGTACTTC.

The V and J genes are TRBV5-1 and TRBJ2-1; 9 bases line up with TRBD2. Trimming removed 3 bases from V and 5 bases from J; junction bases left unmatched: 12. In germline, CDR1 is SGHRS, CDR2 YFSETQ. The CDR3 is 17 amino acids. The CDR3 DNA is TGCGCCAGCAGCTGGTTCTCCTTAGCGGGAGTAAACAATGAGCAGTTCTTC. It codes for CASSWFSLAGVNNEQFF.

This chain links TRBV18 with TRBJ2-3, with TRBD2 matching 14 bases. J lost 4 bases, V lost 2 bases, and 8 bases had no gene match. Germline V gene data show CDR1 as KGHSH and CDR2 as LQKENI. The CDR3 runs 18 residues. The CDR3 region has the DNA TGTGCCAGCTCACCAACGGGACTAGCGGGAGTTGGATCAGATACGCAGTATTTT. This gives the protein CASSPTGLAGVGSDTQYF.

This chain uses TRBV9 with TRBJ1-1; D is uncertain. Deletions cut 4 bases from V and 2 bases from J, with 9 bases between. Germline loops: CDR1 SGDLS, CDR2 YYNGEE. This CDR3 region has 13 residues. The DNA for the CDR3 is TGTGCCAGCAGCTGGACCATAAACACTGAAGCTTTCTTT. Amino acid sequence: CASSWTINTEAFF.